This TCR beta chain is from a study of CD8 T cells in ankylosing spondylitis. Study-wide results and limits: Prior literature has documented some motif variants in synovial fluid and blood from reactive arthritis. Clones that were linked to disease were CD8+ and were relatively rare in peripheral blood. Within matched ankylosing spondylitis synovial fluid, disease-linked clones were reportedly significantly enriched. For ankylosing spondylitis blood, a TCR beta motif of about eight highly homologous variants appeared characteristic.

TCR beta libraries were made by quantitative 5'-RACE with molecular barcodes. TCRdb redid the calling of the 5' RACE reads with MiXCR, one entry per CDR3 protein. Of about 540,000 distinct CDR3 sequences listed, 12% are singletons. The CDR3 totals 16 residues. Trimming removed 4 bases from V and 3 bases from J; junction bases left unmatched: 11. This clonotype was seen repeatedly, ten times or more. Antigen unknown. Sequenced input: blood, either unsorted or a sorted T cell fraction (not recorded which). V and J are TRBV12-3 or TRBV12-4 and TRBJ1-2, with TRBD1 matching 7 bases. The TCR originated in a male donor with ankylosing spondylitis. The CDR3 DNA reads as TGTGCCAGCAGTTCCTCGGGAGGGGGCGCATACTATGGCTACACCTTC. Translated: CASSSSGGGAYYGYTF.